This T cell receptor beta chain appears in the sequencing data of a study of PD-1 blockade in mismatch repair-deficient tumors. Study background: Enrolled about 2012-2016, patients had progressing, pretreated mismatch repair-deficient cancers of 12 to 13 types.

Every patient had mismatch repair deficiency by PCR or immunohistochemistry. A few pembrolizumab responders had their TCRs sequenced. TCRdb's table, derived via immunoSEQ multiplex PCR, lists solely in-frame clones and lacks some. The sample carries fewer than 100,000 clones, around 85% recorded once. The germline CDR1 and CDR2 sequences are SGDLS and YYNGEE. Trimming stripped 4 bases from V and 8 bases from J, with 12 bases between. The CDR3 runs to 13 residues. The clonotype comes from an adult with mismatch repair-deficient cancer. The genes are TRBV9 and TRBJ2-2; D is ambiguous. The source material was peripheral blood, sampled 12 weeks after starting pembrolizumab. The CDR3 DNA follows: TGTGCCAGCAGCCCCCAGGCGGCGGGGGAGCTGTTTTTT. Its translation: CASSPQAAGELFF.